Listed here is a single T cell receptor beta chain. These data belong to a study of CD8+ T cells in alopecia areata. Sequencing templates came from extracted RNA that was reverse transcribed into cDNA. TCRdb's table, derived via immunoSEQ multiplex PCR, lists solely in-frame clones and lacks some. The sample shows 12,000 or so clones, 50% to 65% of them seen only once. Germline lookup yields CDR1 SGHDN and CDR2 FVKESK. The CDR3 loop spans 17 amino acids. Germline trimming cut 2 bases from V and 4 bases from J; bases unmatched to any gene: 10. The study team obtained lesional scalp punch biopsies and peripheral blood from alopecia areata patients.

This chain links TRBV14 with TRBJ2-3; 9 positions match TRBD2. The material sequenced was skin. The source is a human donor with alopecia areata. CDR3 DNA: TGTGCCAGCAGCCAACTGGGGCGGGGGGGAACGGCAGATACGCAGTATTTT. This codes for CASSQLGRGGTADTQYF.